This T cell receptor (beta chain) was found in a study of CD8 T cells in ankylosing spondylitis (TCRdb year 2017). Regarding the research as a whole: To find TCR variants linked to disease, the study profiled T cell receptor beta repertoires in ankylosing spondylitis patients and healthy donors. The full study cohort was made up of about 25 ankylosing spondylitis patients and 95 to 130 healthy donors. Peripheral blood was sampled, and synovial fluid was also collected from ankylosing spondylitis patients. On the study overall, not on this receptor specifically: According to the report, matched synovial fluid samples from ankylosing spondylitis patients were significantly enriched for the disease-linked clones. Blood from ankylosing spondylitis patients appeared to be characterized by a TCR beta motif made up of seven or eight highly homologous amino acid variants. Some motif variants were previously reported in synovial fluid and blood of reactive arthritis patients, suggesting common disease-initiation mechanisms. The disease-linked clones had a CD8+ phenotype and were found at relatively low frequencies in peripheral blood.

This clonotype was seen once. There is no known antigen for this receptor. This may stem from a read error, because a much larger clone lies one nucleotide away. Reads for this sample came from an Illumina HiSeq 2500. TCR beta libraries were prepared by quantitative 5'-RACE with molecular barcodes. Per the source publication's procedure: Disease-linked TCR variants were identified with a new computational method built on a probabilistic model of VDJ rearrangement. Using fastp trimming at Q25 and MiXCR clonotype assembly, TCRdb reanalyzed the public sequencing data and kept in-frame beta chains. Duplicate CDR3 protein sequences are folded into a single record with the most common DNA and genes. What appears here as the V and J calls and clone size reflects TCRdb's work, not the paper's. Within this sample are about 130,000 distinct CDR3 sequences, with over 7% of them counted one time only. The ten largest make up approximately 3.3% of the sample.

The specimen was blood, either unsorted or a sorted T cell fraction (not recorded which). The TCR was taken from a male donor with ankylosing spondylitis or in good health (not recorded which).

The CDR3 has the sequence CASSLALAGQLFF. The nucleotide sequence is TGTGCCAGCAGCTTAGCGCTGGCCGGGCAGCTGTTTTTT. Recombination linked TRBV7-6 to TRBJ2-2; a confident D gene designation cannot be given. Taken from cysteine to phenylalanine, the CDR3 has 13 residues. The kept DNA is CDR3 alone, 39 bases in frame from the first base. The germline V gene yields SGHVS for CDR1 and FNYEAQ for CDR2.